The rows below give T cell receptor beta chains drawn from one sample of a study of regulatory T cells in long-lasting Graves disease. TCRdb analysed the multiplex PCR reads with MiXCR anew, one entry per CDR3 protein. The profile covers roughly 500,000 distinct CDR3 sequences, with about 22% appearing a single time and roughly 13% taken by the ten largest. The source was peripheral blood mononuclear cells (PBMCs), collected when the disease was refractory, from a patient treated with antithyroid drugs. All receptors derive from a female donor with Graves disease. Both conserved end residues are part of each CDR3. The D gene is left open where the match is weak. Size tells how often a clone was seen (once, few, many) or the class of an expanded clone, and some rows leave it out.

v_gene	d_gene	j_gene	abundance	CDR3aa	CDR3nt
TRBV6-7	TRBD1	TRBJ2-4	few	CASRWTGGPRNIQYF	TGTGCCAGCAGATGGACAGGGGGCCCGAGAAACATTCAGTACTTC
TRBV29-1	-	TRBJ1-6	many	CSVRVREGNSPLHF	TGCAGCGTGAGGGTCAGGGAGGGTAATTCACCCCTCCACTTT
TRBV5-1	-	TRBJ2-1	few	CASSQSSGSYNEQFF	TGCGCCAGCAGCCAGTCCTCGGGCTCCTACAATGAGCAGTTCTTC
TRBV7-2	TRBD1	TRBJ1-1	many	CASSPGGGWTEAFF	TGTGCCAGCAGTCCAGGGGGCGGATGGACTGAAGCTTTCTTT
TRBV27	-	TRBJ1-4	-	CASRKEGGRGEKLFF	TGTGCCAGCCGGAAGGAGGGGGGGCGCGGGGAAAAACTGTTTTTT
TRBV19	-	TRBJ1-2	-	CASSITGWDYGYTF	TGTGCCAGTAGTATTACAGGGTGGGACTATGGCTACACCTTC
TRBV5-1	TRBD2	TRBJ2-5	few	CASSFSGGGEETQYF	TGCGCCAGCAGCTTTAGCGGCGGGGGGGAAGAGACCCAGTACTTC
TRBV30	-	TRBJ1-2	few	CAWRGQTYGYTF	TGTGCCTGGAGAGGGCAGACCTATGGCTACACCTTC
TRBV6-1	TRBD1	TRBJ2-7	many	CASSPNRDSFYEQYF	TGTGCCAGCAGTCCCAACCGGGACAGCTTCTACGAGCAGTACTTC
TRBV9	-	TRBJ2-2	-	CASSVAAGTGELFF	TGTGCCAGCAGCGTAGCAGCGGGCACCGGGGAGCTGTTTTTT
TRBV6-2/TRBV6-3	-	TRBJ1-6	-	CASSLGSRSPLHF	TGTGCCAGCAGTTTGGGCAGTCGATCACCCCTCCACTTT
TRBV6-2/TRBV6-3	-	TRBJ1-2	-	CASSRTASSLGYTF	TGTGCCAGCAGCAGGACAGCTTCTTCCTTGGGCTACACCTTC
TRBV18	TRBD1	TRBJ1-1	-	CASSFQGDGTEAFF	TGTGCCAGCTCATTTCAGGGGGATGGGACTGAAGCTTTCTTT
TRBV28	-	TRBJ2-2	-	CASSFPRGRPTLTGELSF	TGTGCCAGCAGTTTCCCCCGGGGCAGGCCCACCCTCACCGGGGAGCTGTCTTTT
TRBV19	-	TRBJ2-6	-	CASSRGQSSGANVLTF	TGTGCCAGTAGTAGGGGGCAGAGCTCTGGGGCCAACGTCCTGACTTTC
TRBV5-5	-	TRBJ2-5	many	CASSPAPLGETQYF	TGTGCCAGCAGCCCGGCCCCCCTAGGAGAGACCCAGTACTTC
TRBV20-1	TRBD1	TRBJ1-5	many	CSAYVPGQEHF	TGCAGTGCTTATGTTCCGGGACAGGAGCATTTT
TRBV7-3	TRBD1	TRBJ1-1	-	CASRGTGGTNTEAFF	TGTGCCAGCAGGGGGACAGGGGGCACGAACACTGAAGCTTTCTTT
TRBV6-5	-	TRBJ1-5	many	CASSYSREVRPQHF	TGTGCCAGCAGTTACTCGAGGGAAGTCAGACCCCAGCATTTT
TRBV11-2	-	TRBJ2-7	many	CASSYTAGLGEQYF	TGTGCCAGCAGCTACACAGCGGGCCTAGGCGAGCAGTACTTC
TRBV3-1	TRBD2	TRBJ2-7	few	CASSQGASGAYEQYF	TGTGCCAGCAGCCAAGGGGCTAGCGGTGCCTACGAGCAGTACTTC
TRBV20-1	-	TRBJ1-6	few	CSPRAALGVSPLHF	TGCAGCCCGAGGGCAGCGTTGGGGGTTTCACCCCTCCACTTT
TRBV14	-	TRBJ2-4	-	CASSQGGAVDDLAKNIQYF	TGTGCCAGCAGCCAAGGAGGGGCGGTTGATGATCTAGCCAAAAACATTCAGTACTTC
TRBV5-6	-	TRBJ2-7	-	CASSLPFEVSYEQYF	TGTGCCAGCAGCTTGCCCTTTGAAGTTTCCTACGAGCAGTACTTC
TRBV6-1	-	TRBJ1-1	many	CASSGPGQFMNTEAFF	TGTGCCAGCAGTGGACCCGGGCAGTTCATGAACACTGAAGCTTTCTTT